The clone carrying this T cell receptor beta chain has more than one count but fewer than ten. Its target is not known. This sample was included in a study of T cells after yellow fever vaccination. One entry per CDR3 protein, called by TCRdb with MiXCR from the 5' RACE reads. This table has some 500,000 distinct CDR3 sequences, roughly 13% appearing once. Study observations and caveats: Weaker overall, the secondary response nonetheless peaked faster (day 5 versus 15). Relatively few clonotypes were ones that appeared in both CD4 and CD8 compartments.

The sample consisted of PBMCs, taken on the day of the yellow fever booster vaccination. This receptor was identified in a man aged 30 to 45 who received the YFV17D yellow fever vaccine.

CDR3 in amino acids: CASSNRQLGELFF. The CDR3 nucleotides are TGTGCCAGTAGTAACCGACAGCTCGGGGAGCTGTTTTTT. V and J are TRBV19 and TRBJ2-2; TRBD1 might be the D (5 bases). The CDR3 has 13 residues. Germline V CDR1 and CDR2: LNHDA, SQIVND (reference sequence). Trimming stripped 4 bases from V and 7 bases from J, with 10 bases between.